These 9 T cell receptor beta chains originate from one sample sequenced in a study of spatial heterogeneity in lung cancer. The time point was: blood at routine non-recurrence follow-up after resection. The authors sequenced whole RNA from tumor, nontumor lung or frozen PBMC without sorting. One entry per CDR3 protein results from TCRdb running MiXCR on the 5' RACE reads. The sample contains about 120,000 distinct CDR3 sequences, 10% to 15% of which appear only once. The specimen comprised PBMCs, sampled at follow-up. The receptors shown here come from a male donor with early-stage non-small cell lung cancer.

The chain joins TRBV20-1 to TRBJ2-5; 10 positions agree with TRBD2. After removal of 0 bases from V and 5 bases from J, the junction contained 9 bases not matched to a gene. The CDR3 has 16 residues. Germline-derived CDR1 and CDR2 are DFQATT and SNEGSKA (reference sequence). The CDR3 DNA follows: TGCAGTGCTAGAGATCCGCAGCGGGGGGGCCTTGAGACCCAGTACTTC. Protein sequence: CSARDPQRGGLETQYF.

The chain has TRBV9 and TRBJ2-3; TRBD2 aligns across 7 bases. Looked up from germline, CDR1 is SGDLS and CDR2 is YYNGEE. This CDR3 is built from 17 residues. With 0 bases clipped from V and 4 bases from J, the junction kept 11 bases outside the gene matches. This CDR3 is CASSVDGLAVQADTQYF. In DNA, the CDR3 is TGTGCCAGCAGCGTAGACGGGCTAGCGGTGCAAGCAGATACGCAGTATTTT.

This sequence joins TRBV11-1 and TRBJ2-1; weak D call: TRBD2 (5 bases). Germline-derived CDR1 and CDR2 are SGHAT and FQDESV (reference sequence). The CDR3 is made up of 15 amino acids. V was shortened by 4 bases and J by 0 bases, with 10 bases between the two germline ends. The CDR3 region has the DNA TGTGCCAGCAGCTCCCTCCGGGGCTCCTACAATGAGCAGTTCTTC. Protein sequence: CASSSLRGSYNEQFF.

The CDR3 loop is CASSLRGERTYEQYF. In DNA form, the CDR3 reads TGTGCCAGCAGTTTAAGAGGGGAACGAACCTACGAGCAGTACTTC. The chain joins TRBV27 to TRBJ2-7; D is perhaps TRBD1 or TRBD2 (5 bases each). Trimming pared 2 bases from V and 2 bases from J, leaving 13 bases between. This CDR3 is built from 15 residues. Per the germline V gene, CDR1 is MNHEY and CDR2 is SMNVEV (reference sequence).

This clonotype showed up just a few times. This chain uses TRBV28 with TRBJ1-1; no clear D gene. Per germline, CDR1 MDHEN and CDR2 SYDVKM. V lost 7 bases, J lost 5 bases, and 20 bases lay in between. This CDR3 region has 15 residues. CDR3 residues: CASTNLEGLETEAFF. CDR3 DNA: TGTGCCAGCACCAACCTAGAAGGGCTGGAGACTGAAGCTTTCTTT.

This clonotype was recorded a few times. The chain combines TRBV15 with TRBJ2-3; D is unresolved. The CDR3 is 13 amino acids. Germline V gives CDR1 LNHNV, CDR2 YYDKDF (reference sequence). Trimming stripped 0 bases from V and 5 bases from J, with 6 bases between. In DNA form, the CDR3 reads TGTGCCACCAGCAGAGATTCCGGAGATACGCAGTATTTT. As protein: CATSRDSGDTQYF. Together with reference TRBV15 and TRBJ2-3, the CDR3 gives the full variable domain: DAMVIQNPRYQVTQFGKPVTLSCSQTLNHNVMYWYQQKSSQAPKLLFHYYDKDFNNEADTPDNFQSRRPNTSFCFLDIRSPGLGDTAMYLCATSRDSGDTQYFGPGTRLTVL.

This rearrangement joins TRBV2 to TRBJ2-3, with TRBD1 matching 7 bases. V gave up 5 bases and J gave up 6 bases; unmatched junction bases: 11. CDR1 and CDR2 from the germline V gene are SNHLY and FYNNEI. The CDR3 has 15 residues. CDR3 sequence reads: CASSRTGSGVDTQYF. CDR3 nucleotides: TGTGCCAGCAGTAGGACAGGCTCCGGTGTGGATACGCAGTATTTT.

This clonotype was observed a few times. The chain combines TRBV20-1 with TRBJ1-1; D might be TRBD1 (6 bases). The ends were cut back, 2 bases at V and 1 base at J, with 8 bases in the middle. This CDR3 is built from 13 residues. CDR1 is DFQATT and CDR2 is SNEGSKA in the germline V gene (reference sequence). The CDR3 DNA reads as TGCAGTGCTAGAACAGGGACGAACACTGAAGCTTTCTTT. Protein sequence: CSARTGTNTEAFF.

This clonotype appeared many times. The CDR3 region has the DNA TGCAGCGTTGAACATCGCGGGCGTGGACAGGGAGAAGGCTACACCTTC. It translates to CSVEHRGRGQGEGYTF. V is TRBV29-1 and J is TRBJ1-2; 8 bases align to TRBD1. In germline, CDR1 is SQVTM, CDR2 ANQGSEA. This CDR3 has 16 residues. The V segment lost 2 bases and the J segment 8 bases; nucleotides outside the gene matches: 16.